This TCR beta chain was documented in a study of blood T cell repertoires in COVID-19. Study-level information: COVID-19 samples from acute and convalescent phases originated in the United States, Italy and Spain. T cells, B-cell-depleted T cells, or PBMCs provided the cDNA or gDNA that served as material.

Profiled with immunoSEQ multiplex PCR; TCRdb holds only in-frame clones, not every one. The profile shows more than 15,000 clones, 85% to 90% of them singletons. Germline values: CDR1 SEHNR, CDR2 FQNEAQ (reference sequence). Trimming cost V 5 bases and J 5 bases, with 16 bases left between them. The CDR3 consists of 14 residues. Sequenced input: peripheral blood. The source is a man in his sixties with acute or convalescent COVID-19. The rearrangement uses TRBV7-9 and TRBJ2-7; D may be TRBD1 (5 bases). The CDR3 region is CASSPRARVHEQYF. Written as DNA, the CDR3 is TGTGCCAGCAGCCCCAGGGCCAGGGTCCACGAGCAGTACTTC.